This T cell receptor (beta chain) was obtained from a study of identical twins. The CDR3 runs to 15 residues. CDR1 is SEHNR, CDR2 FQNEAQ, per germline (reference sequence). Between the trimmed V and J ends, which lost 4 bases and 2 bases, there was a span of 15 bases. Addition of a universal primer site occurred through template switching, and cDNA carried unique molecular identifiers. Using its own MiXCR run on the 5' RACE reads, TCRdb lists one record per CDR3 protein. The repertoire consists of about 730,000 distinct CDR3 sequences, with approximately 21% occurring once and the leading ten covering 4.3%. This clonotype came up a few times. The same data also went into a second study, on T cells expressing NK-cell markers.

The rearrangement joins TRBV7-9 to TRBJ2-7, with a possible D match to TRBD1 (5 bases). The sequence was collected from a woman between 18 and 29 years old in good health. The sample consisted of PBMCs. The CDR3: CASSSQGAGPYEQYF. In nucleotides, the CDR3 is TGTGCCAGCAGCTCTCAAGGGGCTGGGCCCTACGAGCAGTACTTC.